One T cell receptor beta chain is described in this entry. Some clones are missing from TCRdb's copy, which holds only in-frame ones; the method was immunoSEQ multiplex PCR. The table lists about 220,000 clones, around 82% of them singletons, with approximately 4.9% in the top ten. This entry comes from a study of blood T cell repertoires in COVID-19. A PCR-confirmed or clinician-diagnosed COVID-19 case had contacted exposed participants within 2 weeks of entry. The source is a woman in her forties or fifties who had been exposed to COVID-19. Input material: PBMCs or T cells enriched from blood (not recorded which).

The CDR3 DNA sequence: TGCGCCAGCAGCTTGAACGGACTAGAATCAGATACGCAGTATTTT. This gives the protein CASSLNGLESDTQYF. The J gene is TRBJ2-3, the V gene TRBV5-1; 7 bases fit TRBD2. The CDR3 contains 15 residues. Germline assignment: CDR1 SGHRS and CDR2 YFSETQ. V dropped 1 base and J dropped 4; count of bases not matched to a gene: 6.